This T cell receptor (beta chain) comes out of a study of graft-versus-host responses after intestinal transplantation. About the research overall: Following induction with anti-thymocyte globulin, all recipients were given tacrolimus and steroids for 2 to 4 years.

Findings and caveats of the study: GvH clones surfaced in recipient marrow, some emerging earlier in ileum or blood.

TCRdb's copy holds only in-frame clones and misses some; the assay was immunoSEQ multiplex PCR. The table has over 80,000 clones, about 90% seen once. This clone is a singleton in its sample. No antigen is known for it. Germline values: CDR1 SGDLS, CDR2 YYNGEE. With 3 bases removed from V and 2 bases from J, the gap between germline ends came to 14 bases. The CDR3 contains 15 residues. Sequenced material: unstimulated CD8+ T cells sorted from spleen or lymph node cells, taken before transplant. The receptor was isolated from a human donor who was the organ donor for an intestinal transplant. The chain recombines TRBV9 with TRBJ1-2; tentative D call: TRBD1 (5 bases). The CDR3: CASSGPGNGNYGYTF. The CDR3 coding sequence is TGTGCCAGCAGCGGCCCAGGGAACGGGAACTATGGCTACACCTTC.